This T cell receptor (beta chain) derives from a study of shared clonotypes between healthy human individuals. About the study: Three plates were used per donor for CD4 naive, three for CD4 memory, two for CD8 naive and one for CD8 memory.

Selected positively for CCR7 and CD45RO-negative, naive CD8 cells excluded terminally differentiated effector memory CD45RA+ cells. Sequenced by immunoSEQ multiplex PCR; TCRdb stores in-frame clones only, minus some. Among about 2.1 million clones listed, approximately 94% were seen once. Specimen: naive CD8+ T cells from PBMCs. The source of this sequence is a man younger than 30 in good health. Some clones in this sample may be carry-over from other donors' samples.

CDR3 loop: CSVEDLTAGGLVNEQFF. The CDR3 DNA sequence: TGCAGCGTTGAAGATTTAACGGCGGGAGGGTTAGTGAATGAGCAGTTCTTC. The rearrangement joins TRBV29-1 to TRBJ2-1; 9 positions match TRBD2. The CDR3 runs to 17 residues. CDR1 and CDR2 (germline): SQVTM, ANQGSEA. The J segment lost 7 bases and the V segment lost 0 bases, leaving 13 bases of the junction unmatched.